This section outlines one T cell receptor (beta chain) sequence together with its context. This entry belongs to a study of blood T cell repertoires in COVID-19. The wider study: Italy, Spain and the United States were the sources of the convalescent and acute COVID-19 samples. The analysed material was cDNA or gDNA that came from T cells, B-cell-depleted T cells, or PBMCs.

CDR1 and CDR2 from the germline V gene are SGHDN and FVKESK. CDR3 length equals 16 residues. Trimming removed 7 bases from V and 3 bases from J; junction bases left unmatched: 13. In the authors' workflow: Quantification of nucleated cells was approximated via reference gene primer amplification. Profiled with immunoSEQ multiplex PCR; TCRdb holds only in-frame clones, not every one. V and J calls and clone size are as listed in that table; D and trimming were resolved from the DNA. In the table there are 200,000 to 300,000 clones, approximately 80% of which are singletons. Sequenced: peripheral blood. The origin of this receptor is a man aged 60 to 69 with acute or convalescent COVID-19. The chain is built from TRBV14 and TRBJ2-5; 8 bases align to TRBD2. The DNA for the CDR3 is TGTGCCAGCAAAGTCCGGGAGGGAGAACGTAAAGAGACCCAGTACTTC. Its translation: CASKVREGERKETQYF. The whole variable domain, remainder taken from reference TRBV14 and TRBJ2-5, is EAGVTQFPSHSVIEKGQTVTLRCDPISGHDNLYWYRRVMGKEIKFLLHFVKESKQDESGMPNNRFLAERTGGTYSTLKVQPAELEDSGVYFCASKVREGERKETQYFGPGTRLLVL.